These 32 T cell receptor beta chains came from one sample sequenced in a study of beta chain features in type 1 diabetes. The sequenced template was cDNA made from the entire isolated RNA. Libraries were prepared by immunoSEQ multiplex PCR; TCRdb keeps only in-frame clonotypes and omits some of them. This sample carries about 350,000 clones, about 20% of them seen once, and the ten largest clones take about 0.045%. The specimen sequenced was naive CD4+ T cells from blood. The receptors shown here come from a woman aged 18-30 years in good health.

J is TRBJ2-6 and V is TRBV5-6; D gene uncertain. Germline assignment: CDR1 SGHDT and CDR2 YYEEEE. The length of the CDR3 is 13 residues. V lost 2 bases and J 2 bases, leaving 2 bases between the germline ends. CDR3 protein: CASSFTGANVLTF. The DNA of the CDR3 is TGTGCCAGCAGCTTCACTGGGGCCAACGTCCTGACTTTC. Looking up the rest from reference TRBV5-6 and TRBJ2-6 gives the full variable domain: DAGVTQSPTHLIKTRGQQVTLRCSPKSGHDTVSWYQQALGQGPQFIFQYYEEEERQRGNFPDRFSGHQFPNYSSELNVNALLLGDSALYLCASSFTGANVLTFGAGSRLTVL.

CDR3 nucleotides: TGTGCCTACCTCCCGCAGCGCTCCTACAATGAGCAGTTCTTC. Its protein product is CAYLPQRSYNEQFF. The chain has TRBV30 and TRBJ2-1, with D unresolved. This CDR3 is built from 14 residues. From germline, CDR1 is GTSNPN and CDR2 SVGIG (reference sequence). Trimming removed 7 bases from V and 0 bases from J, with 13 bases in between.

In its sample, this clone was seen a few times. The rearrangement uses TRBV6-6 and TRBJ2-3; TRBD2 matches at 8 bases. Trimming at V came to 0 bases and at J to 1 base, leaving 3 bases not matched to a gene. This CDR3 has 16 residues. Germline CDR1 reads MNHNY; CDR2 reads SVGAGI (reference sequence). Written as DNA, the CDR3 is TGTGCCAGCAGTTACTCAAGCGGGAGCGGCACAGATACGCAGTATTTT. This codes for CASSYSSGSGTDTQYF.

Note on this clone: This same CDR3 is encoded by further DNA sequences in the sample. This chain links TRBV18 with TRBJ2-5; D is perhaps TRBD2 (6 bases). Between the trimmed V and J ends, which lost 1 base and 4 bases, there was a span of 7 bases. CDR3 length: 13 residues. Germline V gives CDR1 KGHSH, CDR2 LQKENI. DNA for the CDR3: TGTGCCAGCTCACCACTCGGGGGAGAGACCCAGTACTTC. It specifies CASSPLGGETQYF.

This clone was seen a handful of times. This chain links TRBV20-1 with TRBJ2-7; TRBD2 might be the D (5 bases). V dropped 6 bases and J dropped 2 bases, with 8 bases sitting between them. This CDR3 has 11 amino acids. Germline assignment: CDR1 DFQATT and CDR2 SNEGSKA (reference sequence). The CDR3 sequence: CSAPGTYEQYF. The CDR3 nucleotides are TGCAGTGCCCCCGGGACCTACGAGCAGTACTTC.

The rearrangement links TRBV29-1 to TRBJ1-5; 10 positions match TRBD1. V lost 5 bases to trimming and J lost 2 bases; unmatched junction nucleotides: 3. The CDR3 is 14 amino acids. CDR1 is SQVTM, CDR2 ANQGSEA, per germline. The CDR3 bases are TGCAGCGTTCCCGGGACAGGGGGCAATCAGCCCCAGCATTTT. This codes for CSVPGTGGNQPQHF.

The rearrangement joins TRBV9 to TRBJ2-5; TRBD2 aligns across 8 bases. The V and J ends lost 4 bases and 3 bases, in that order; junction bases with no gene match: 8. Germline assignment: CDR1 SGDLS and CDR2 YYNGEE. The CDR3 totals 15 residues. CDR3 sequence (DNA): TGTGCCAGCAGCATCCAAGCGGGAGTAAAAGAGACCCAGTACTTC. Translating it yields CASSIQAGVKETQYF.

This clone has only a few counts. This chain connects TRBV30 to TRBJ1-5; D might be TRBD1 (5 bases). The CDR3 runs 14 residues. V lost 0 bases and J 2 bases, leaving 8 bases between the germline ends. Germline V gene data show CDR1 as GTSNPN and CDR2 as SVGIG (reference sequence). CDR3 coding DNA: TGTGCCTGGAGTGTGTCGGGGGGCAATCAGCCCCAGCATTTT. It is translated as CAWSVSGGNQPQHF.

In its sample, this clone was seen a few times. V usage is TRBV5-1 and J usage is TRBJ2-5, with unresolved D. V lost 2 bases to trimming and J lost 5 bases, with 10 bases between them. The CDR3 runs to 13 residues. Germline V lookup: CDR1 SGHRS, CDR2 YFSETQ. CDR3 DNA: TGCGCCAGCAGCTTCTCCTCCCCGGAGACCCAGTACTTC. Protein: CASSFSSPETQYF.

The chain combines TRBV7-9 with TRBJ2-7, with D possibly TRBD1 on 6 matching bases. CDR3 length: 14 residues. Trimming pared 3 bases from V and 3 bases from J, leaving 12 bases between. From germline, CDR1 is SEHNR and CDR2 FQNEAQ (reference sequence). The DNA of the CDR3 is TGTGCCAGCAGCTTCTGGACAGACGACTACGAGCAGTACTTC. Its translation is CASSFWTDDYEQYF.

This clone was observed a few times. This chain connects TRBV6-6 to TRBJ1-1, with 7 bases lining up with TRBD1. CDR3 length: 15 residues. The J segment lost 4 bases and the V segment lost 5 bases, leaving 10 bases of the junction unmatched. Germline lookup yields CDR1 MNHNY and CDR2 SVGAGI (reference sequence). The CDR3 loop reads CASSTGVGRRTEAFF. The CDR3 DNA follows: TGTGCCAGCAGTACAGGGGTGGGCCGGCGCACTGAAGCTTTCTTT.

V gene TRBV7-2 combines with J gene TRBJ1-5, with TRBD1 matching over 9 bases. The CDR3 extends over 14 amino acids. Germline V gene data show CDR1 as SGHTA and CDR2 as FQGNSA. Trimming cost V 1 base and J 6 bases; bases outside gene matches: 1. The CDR3 loop reads CASSLGTGVQPQHF. The CDR3 nucleotides are TGTGCCAGCAGCTTAGGGACAGGGGTTCAGCCCCAGCATTTT.

The DNA of the CDR3 is TGTGCCAGCAGCTCCCGACAGGGCGATGGCTACACCTTC. Translated, it gives CASSSRQGDGYTF. The V and J genes are TRBV7-2 and TRBJ1-2, with 7 bases matching TRBD1. The CDR3 extends over 13 amino acids. Germline trimming cut 4 bases from V and 6 bases from J; bases unmatched to any gene: 5. In germline, CDR1 is SGHTA, CDR2 FQGNSA. The full variable domain, its missing parts supplied by reference TRBV7-2 and TRBJ1-2, is GAGVSQSPSNKVTEKGKDVELRCDPISGHTALYWYRQSLGQGLEFLIYFQGNSAPDKSGLPSDRFSAERTGGSVSTLTIQRTQQEDSAVYLCASSSRQGDGYTFGSGTRLTVV.

The genes are TRBV2 and TRBJ2-5; TRBD2 is a possible D gene (5 bases). Germline V lookup: CDR1 SNHLY, CDR2 FYNNEI. V lost 8 bases to trimming and J lost 2 bases, with 9 bases between them. CDR3 length: 12 amino acids. CDR3: CASFRRQETQYF. The CDR3 bases are TGTGCCAGCTTCAGGAGGCAAGAGACCCAGTACTTC.

This clone was picked up a small number of times. The chain couples TRBV4-1 to TRBJ2-3; the match to TRBD2 covers 10 bases. V lost 4 bases, J lost 3 bases, and 7 bases stayed unmatched. This CDR3 contains 16 residues. Germline V gene data show CDR1 as MGHRA and CDR2 as YSYEKL. CDR3 amino acids: CASSPQGLASTDTQYF. The CDR3 nucleotides are TGCGCCAGCAGCCCCCAGGGACTAGCGTCAACAGATACGCAGTATTTT.

V usage is TRBV23-1 and J usage is TRBJ1-4, with TRBD1 identical over 8 bases. TRBV23-1 is an open reading frame, and its role is uncertain. The CDR3 length is 13 residues. Unmatched junction bases numbered 9, after V lost 10 bases and J lost 8 bases. The CDR3 nucleotides are TGCGCCATCAAGGACAGGGAATGCGAAAAACTGTTTTTT. Translated: CAIKDRECEKLFF.

This clone has only a few counts. The V and J genes are TRBV30 and TRBJ2-7; 13 bases match TRBD2. CDR1 and CDR2 (germline): GTSNPN, SVGIG (reference sequence). The CDR3 consists of 13 residues. Trimming cost V 5 bases and J 2 bases; bases outside gene matches: 0. The chain's CDR3 is CAWGLAGAYEQYF. CDR3 DNA: TGTGCCTGGGGACTAGCGGGAGCCTACGAGCAGTACTTC.

This clone was seen a few times. V gene TRBV19 combines with J gene TRBJ2-5; D remains ambiguous. V was pared by 5 bases and J by 7 bases, with 8 bases between. The CDR3 has 11 residues. Germline V lookup: CDR1 LNHDA, CDR2 SQIVND (reference sequence). The CDR3 loop reads CASSSPGTQYF. The CDR3 nucleotides are TGTGCCAGTAGTTCCCCCGGGACCCAGTACTTC.

The chain has TRBV9 and TRBJ2-7, with 12 positions matching TRBD2. This CDR3 has 15 amino acids. V trimming: 3 bases; J trimming: 2 bases; junction bases outside the gene matches: 3. CDR1 and CDR2 from the germline V gene are SGDLS and YYNGEE. As DNA, the CDR3 is TGTGCCAGCAGCGATGGGACTAGCGGGCCCTACGAGCAGTACTTC. The encoded protein is CASSDGTSGPYEQYF.

This sequence joins TRBV4-2 and TRBJ2-3; 11 nucleotides match TRBD2. CDR3 size: 17 residues. The V segment lost 3 bases and the J segment 2 bases; nucleotides outside the gene matches: 7. Germline V lookup: CDR1 LGHNA, CDR2 YNFKEQ. The DNA for the CDR3 is TGTGCCAGCAGCCACTTGGGACTAGCGGATAACACAGATACGCAGTATTTT. It yields the protein CASSHLGLADNTDTQYF.

With respect to this clone: At one end the junction does not follow the germline gene, possibly because of a read error. The chain couples TRBV7-7 to TRBJ2-7, with 7 bases identical to TRBD2. Germline lookup yields CDR1 SSHAT and CDR2 FNYEAQ (reference sequence). This CDR3 region has 13 residues. CDR3 DNA: TGTGCTAGCAGCCCCGGGGGGAACGGCGAGCAGTACTTC. Its translation is CASSPGGNGEQYF.

V usage is TRBV4-1 and J usage is TRBJ2-4; no clear D gene. The CDR3 has 14 amino acids. The germline gives CDR1 MGHRA, CDR2 YSYEKL. Trimming removed 2 bases at V and 0 bases at J, with 5 bases between. The CDR3 DNA sequence: TGCGCCAGCAGCCAACCCCTAGCCAAAAACATTCAGTACTTC. Amino acid sequence: CASSQPLAKNIQYF.

This clone occurred a few times. The DNA for the CDR3 is TGTGCCAGCTCCCCCAGGGGATTCTACGAGCAGTACTTC. Its translation is CASSPRGFYEQYF. This rearrangement joins TRBV5-6 to TRBJ2-7, with a weak D call TRBD1 (6 bases). With 7 bases removed from V and 3 bases from J, the gap between germline ends came to 14 bases. CDR1 is SGHDT, CDR2 YYEEEE, per germline. CDR3 size: 13 residues.

The V gene is TRBV29-1, the J gene TRBJ2-1, with TRBD1 identical over 9 bases. V dropped 4 bases and J dropped 5; count of bases not matched to a gene: 3. The germline CDR1 and CDR2 sequences are SQVTM and ANQGSEA. The length of the CDR3 is 13 residues. The CDR3 loop reads CSVVGTGHNEQFF. Here the CDR3 DNA reads TGCAGCGTTGTGGGGACAGGGCACAATGAGCAGTTCTTC.

J is TRBJ1-6 and V is TRBV9; tentatively, D is TRBD1 (6 bases). The CDR3 has 14 amino acids. Trimming took off 0 bases at V and 8 bases at J, with 9 bases between the two ends. The V gene's germline CDR1 is SGDLS and CDR2 YYNGEE. The CDR3 coding sequence is TGTGCCAGCAGCGTAGAGGGGGATTATTCACCCCTCCACTTT. This translates into CASSVEGDYSPLHF.

This clone was seen more than once but under ten times. The rearrangement uses TRBV7-2 and TRBJ2-1; 8 bases line up with TRBD2. With 8 bases clipped from V and 2 bases from J, the junction kept 2 bases outside the gene matches. The CDR3 loop spans 13 amino acids. The V gene's germline CDR1 is SGHTA and CDR2 FQGNSA. The CDR3 is CASGLAPYNEQFF. CDR3 sequence (DNA): TGTGCCAGCGGACTAGCCCCCTACAATGAGCAGTTCTTC.

The table lists this clone with a few counts. The chain links TRBV4-1 to TRBJ2-1, with D perhaps matching TRBD2 (7 bases). The length of the CDR3 is 17 residues. Germline V gene data show CDR1 as MGHRA and CDR2 as YSYEKL. The ends were cut back, 3 bases at V and 4 bases at J, with 19 bases in the middle. CDR3 residues: CASSHLLSRGAYNEQFF. The CDR3 nucleotides read TGCGCCAGCAGCCACCTCCTCTCACGGGGGGCTTACAATGAGCAGTTCTTC.

This chain links TRBV27 with TRBJ2-7; the D gene is possibly TRBD2 (5 bases). Germline V gene sequence: CDR1 MNHEY, CDR2 SMNVEV (reference sequence). V was trimmed by 4 bases and J by 0 bases, leaving 10 bases between them. The CDR3 extends over 14 amino acids. The CDR3 sequence: CASSSGISSYEQYF. The CDR3 coding sequence is TGTGCCAGCAGTTCGGGGATCAGCTCCTACGAGCAGTACTTC.

There are a few counts of this clone. The chain combines TRBV6-6 with TRBJ2-1; 9 nucleotides match TRBD1. CDR3 size: 16 residues. Trimming at V came to 0 bases and at J to 5 bases, leaving 5 bases not matched to a gene. CDR1 and CDR2 (germline): MNHNY, SVGAGI (reference sequence). The CDR3 region has the DNA TGTGCCAGCAGTTACTCGAGGGACAGGGACCACAATGAGCAGTTCTTC. Translated: CASSYSRDRDHNEQFF.

This clone was found a few times. The chain combines TRBV9 with TRBJ2-7; 8 bases line up with TRBD1. V lost 3 bases to trimming and J lost 2 bases; unmatched junction nucleotides: 7. Germline V gene lookup returns CDR1 SGDLS and CDR2 YYNGEE. This CDR3 is built from 15 residues. The CDR3 nucleotides are TGTGCCAGCAGCGAGAGGACAGGGCCCACCTACGAGCAGTACTTC. Residues: CASSERTGPTYEQYF.

This clone has a handful of counts. The rearrangement joins TRBV7-2 to TRBJ1-2, with D possibly matching TRBD1 (6 bases). V lost 10 bases and J lost 4, with 16 bases in between. CDR1 and CDR2 from the germline V gene are SGHTA and FQGNSA. The CDR3 runs to 13 residues. The CDR3 sequence is CATSNRAGYGYTF. The CDR3 nucleotides read TGTGCCACCTCAAACAGGGCGGGCTATGGCTACACCTTC.

The gene calls are TRBV5-1 and TRBJ1-4; D is ambiguous. Germline V CDR1 and CDR2: SGHRS, YFSETQ. The CDR3 covers 15 residues. The V end was cut by 1 base, the J end by 0 bases, with 7 bases between. CDR3 in DNA: TGCGCCAGCAGCTTGTTTTCGGCAACTAATGAAAAACTGTTTTTT. Translation gives CASSLFSATNEKLFF.